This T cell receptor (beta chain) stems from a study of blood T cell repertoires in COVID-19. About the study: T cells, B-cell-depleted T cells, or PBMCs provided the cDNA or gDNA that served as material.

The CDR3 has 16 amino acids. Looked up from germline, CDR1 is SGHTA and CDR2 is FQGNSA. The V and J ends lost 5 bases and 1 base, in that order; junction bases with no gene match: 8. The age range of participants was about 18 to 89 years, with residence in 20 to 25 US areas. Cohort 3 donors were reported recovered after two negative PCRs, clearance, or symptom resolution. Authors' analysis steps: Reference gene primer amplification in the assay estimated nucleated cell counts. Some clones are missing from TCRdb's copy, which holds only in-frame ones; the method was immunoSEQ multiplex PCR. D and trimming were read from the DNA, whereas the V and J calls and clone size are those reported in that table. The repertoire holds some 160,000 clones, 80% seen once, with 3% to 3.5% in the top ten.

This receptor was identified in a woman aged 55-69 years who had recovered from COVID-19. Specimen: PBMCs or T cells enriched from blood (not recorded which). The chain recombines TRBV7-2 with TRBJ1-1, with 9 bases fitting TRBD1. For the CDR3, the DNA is TGTGCCAGCAGCACTAATCCGGGACAGGGGAACACTGAAGCTTTCTTT. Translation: CASSTNPGQGNTEAFF.